A single sample is the source of the 27 T cell receptor beta chains below, sequenced in a study of cytomegalovirus exposure and HLA in healthy donors. Use of 60 Vbeta and 13 Jbeta primers characterized the PCR. Repertoires were generated with immunoSEQ multiplex PCR, while TCRdb's copy carries only in-frame clones and drops some. The sample consists of fewer than 200,000 clones, over 65% of them appearing once. What was sequenced was PBMCs. The receptors come from a woman aged 25 to 39 in good health and CMV-seronegative.

The chain employs TRBV19 and TRBJ1-2, with D uncertain. The V end was cut by 5 bases, the J end by 5 bases, with 9 bases between. This CDR3 spans 12 amino acids. Looked up from germline, CDR1 is LNHDA and CDR2 is SQIVND (reference sequence). CDR3 region: CASSPLNYGYTF. The CDR3 nucleotides read TGTGCCAGTAGTCCCCTAAATTATGGCTACACCTTC.

Notes on this clone: The junction shows a germline mismatch at one end, possibly a read error. The rearrangement uses TRBV7-9 and TRBJ2-2; TRBD2 matches at 7 bases. In germline, CDR1 is SEHNR, CDR2 FQNEAQ (reference sequence). This CDR3 region has 16 residues. The CDR3 bases are TGTGCCAGCAGCCTAGCGGAGATCAAGAACACCGGGGAGCTGTTTTTT. It is translated as CASSLAEIKNTGELFF. The complete variable domain, with remaining parts taken from reference TRBV7-9 and TRBJ2-2, reads DTGVSQNPRHKITKRGQNVTFRCDPISEHNRLYWYRQTLGQGPEFLTYFQNEAQLEKSRLLSDRFSAERPKGSFSTLEIQRTEQGDSAMYLCASSLAEIKNTGELFFGEGSRLTVL.

The chain recombines TRBV5-4 with TRBJ2-3, with 9 bases fitting TRBD2. CDR3 length: 15 amino acids. J gave up 4 bases and V 4 bases, and 7 bases lay outside the gene matches. Germline V lookup: CDR1 SGHNT, CDR2 YYREEE (reference sequence). CDR3 coding DNA: TGTGCCAGCAGCCGCGGGGGGGCGTCGTCAGATACGCAGTATTTT. Its translation is CASSRGGASSDTQYF. Full variable domain (remainder filled in from reference TRBV5-4 and TRBJ2-3): ETGVTQSPTHLIKTRGQQVTLRCSSQSGHNTVSWYQQALGQGPQFIFQYYREEENGRGNFPPRFSGLQFPNYSSELNVNALELDDSALYLCASSRGGASSDTQYFGPGTRLTVL.

The chain recombines TRBV10-1 with TRBJ2-5; TRBD2 matches 7 bases. The CDR3 extends over 15 amino acids. In germline, CDR1 is WNHNN, CDR2 SYGVQD (reference sequence). V shed 3 bases and J 2 bases; nucleotides not matched to a gene: 6. The CDR3: CASSEGTIAQETQYF. CDR3 nucleotides: TGCGCCAGCAGTGAAGGGACTATTGCTCAAGAGACCCAGTACTTC.

The chain joins TRBV5-4 to TRBJ1-5, with D perhaps matching TRBD1 (5 bases). CDR1 and CDR2 from the germline V gene are SGHNT and YYREEE (reference sequence). Trimming took 0 bases from V and 4 from J, leaving 8 bases between them. This CDR3 region has 14 residues. CDR3 DNA: TGTGCCAGCAGCTTGGCCCCAGGGAATCAGCCCCAGCATTTT. Its protein is CASSLAPGNQPQHF.

The CDR3 spells CASSFAGAAEAFF. The CDR3 DNA follows: TGTGCCAGCAGCTTCGCGGGAGCCGCTGAAGCTTTCTTT. V gene TRBV11-2 combines with J gene TRBJ1-1, with no clear D. From germline, CDR1 is SGHAT and CDR2 FQNNGV. With 3 bases removed from V and 6 bases from J, the gap between germline ends came to 11 bases. CDR3 size: 13 residues.

The chain links TRBV9 to TRBJ1-1; D not resolved. Germline V gene sequence: CDR1 SGDLS, CDR2 YYNGEE. V lost 3 bases and J 7 bases, leaving 16 bases between the germline ends. CDR3 length: 14 amino acids. For the CDR3, the DNA is TGTGCCAGCAGCGCCCGGCTAGGCTCCAGTGAAGCTTTCTTT. This gives the protein CASSARLGSSEAFF.

The genes are TRBV5-4 and TRBJ1-2; D uncertain. This CDR3 region has 15 residues. Trimming stripped 4 bases from V and 8 bases from J, with 21 bases between. Germline values: CDR1 SGHNT, CDR2 YYREEE (reference sequence). This CDR3 is CASSPQEVSSRGYTF. As DNA, the CDR3 is TGTGCCAGCAGCCCTCAGGAAGTATCTTCTCGGGGCTACACCTTC.

The chain has TRBV5-1 and TRBJ1-4; D is unresolved. CDR3 length: 14 residues. V lost 4 bases and J lost 0, with 7 bases in between. Germline V gene sequence: CDR1 SGHRS, CDR2 YFSETQ. CDR3 loop: CASSLQTTNEKLFF. The DNA of the CDR3 is TGCGCCAGCAGCCTACAGACAACTAATGAAAAACTGTTTTTT. The variable domain in full, with the rest retrieved from reference TRBV5-1 and TRBJ1-4, is KAGVTQTPRYLIKTRGQQVTLSCSPISGHRSVSWYQQTPGQGLQFLFEYFSETQRNKGNFPGRFSGRQFSNSRSEMNVSTLELGDSALYLCASSLQTTNEKLFFGSGTQLSVL.

The chain links TRBV5-1 to TRBJ2-5; 8 bases align to TRBD1. Trimming at V came to 0 bases and at J to 7 bases, leaving 2 bases not matched to a gene. The CDR3 has 13 amino acids. From germline, CDR1 is SGHRS and CDR2 YFSETQ. CDR3 residues: CASSLDGQGTQYF. For the CDR3, the DNA is TGCGCCAGCAGCTTGGACGGACAGGGGACCCAGTACTTC.

Comments on this clone: An end of the junction does not agree with germline; a read error may underlie this. This sequence joins TRBV30 and TRBJ2-3; 11 bases align to TRBD2. The germline V gene has CDR1 GTSNPN and CDR2 SVGIG (reference sequence). The CDR3 length is 13 residues. As DNA, the CDR3 is TGTGCCTGGGCCCCCCTCACGACTAGCGGGAACGATTTT. Protein product: CAWAPLTTSGNDF. The full variable domain, rest sourced from reference TRBV30 and TRBJ2-3, is SQTIHQWPATLVQPVGSPLSLECTVEGTSNPNLYWYRQAAGRGLQLLFYSVGIGQISSEVPQNLSASRPQDRQFILSSKKLLLSDSGFYLCAWAPLTTSGNDFGPGTRLTVL.

J is TRBJ2-7 and V is TRBV2; 11 bases agree with TRBD2. The V gene's germline CDR1 is SNHLY and CDR2 FYNNEI. The CDR3 extends over 14 amino acids. Trimming cost V 10 bases and J 4 bases; bases outside gene matches: 9. This CDR3 is CATRGLAGGYEQYF. In DNA form, the CDR3 reads TGTGCCACCCGGGGGCTAGCGGGAGGTTACGAGCAGTACTTC.

V is TRBV7-2 and J is TRBJ2-5, with 7 bases that match TRBD2. Germline V gives CDR1 SGHTA, CDR2 FQGNSA. J lost 4 bases, V lost 5 bases, and 7 bases had no gene match. The CDR3 runs to 14 residues. CDR3 region: CASSLQPGGETQYF. Written as DNA, the CDR3 is TGTGCCAGCAGCCTACAGCCGGGGGGAGAGACCCAGTACTTC.

The rearrangement uses TRBV6-5 and TRBJ2-6; TRBD2 matches 7 bases. Per the germline V gene, CDR1 is MNHEY and CDR2 is SVGAGI. The CDR3 totals 16 residues. J lost 0 bases, V lost 2 bases, and 1 base had no gene match. CDR3 sequence (DNA): TGTGCCAGCAGTTACGGGGGGGGCTCTGGGGCCAACGTCCTGACTTTC. This gives the protein CASSYGGGSGANVLTF.

The chain employs TRBV5-1 and TRBJ2-5; 9 bases map to TRBD2. Looked up from germline, CDR1 is SGHRS and CDR2 is YFSETQ. This CDR3 comprises 16 residues. After removal of 7 bases from V and 0 bases from J, the junction contained 10 bases not matched to a gene. The CDR3 nucleotides read TGCGCCAGCTCCCCCGGGGCGGGGGGGTACCAAGAGACCCAGTACTTC. Encoded protein: CASSPGAGGYQETQYF.

This clone was picked up a small number of times. This chain links TRBV5-1 with TRBJ2-1; 10 nucleotides align to TRBD2. The CDR3 totals 15 residues. Germline CDR1 is SGHRS and CDR2 is YFSETQ. V dropped 7 bases and J dropped 9; count of bases not matched to a gene: 13. CDR3 in DNA: TGCGCCAGCTGGAGGAGCGGGGGGGCTGTAACTGAGCAGTTCTTC. Its protein is CASWRSGGAVTEQFF.

CDR3 sequence: CASSLMSTSGDTEAFF. CDR3 coding DNA: TGTGCCAGCAGCCTAATGAGTACGAGTGGAGACACTGAAGCTTTCTTT. The chain recombines TRBV14 with TRBJ1-1; no firm D call. V was pared by 4 bases and J by 3 bases, with 18 bases between. Germline-derived CDR1 and CDR2 are SGHDN and FVKESK. The CDR3 has 16 amino acids.

V and J are TRBV5-4 and TRBJ1-1; the D is unclear. The germline V gene has CDR1 SGHNT and CDR2 YYREEE (reference sequence). CDR3 length equals 16 residues. The V and J ends lost 0 bases and 0 bases respectively, with 12 bases between them. CDR3 coding DNA: TGTGCCAGCAGCTTGGTAATGGCCAGAATGAACACTGAAGCTTTCTTT. Translating it yields CASSLVMARMNTEAFF. Full variable domain (outside the CDR3, taken from reference TRBV5-4 and TRBJ1-1): ETGVTQSPTHLIKTRGQQVTLRCSSQSGHNTVSWYQQALGQGPQFIFQYYREEENGRGNFPPRFSGLQFPNYSSELNVNALELDDSALYLCASSLVMARMNTEAFFGQGTRLTVV.

The chain uses TRBV9 and TRBJ2-7, with a tentative D call TRBD1 (5 bases). V lost 4 bases, J lost 0 bases, and 20 bases lay in between. The germline V gene encodes CDR1 SGDLS and CDR2 YYNGEE. The CDR3 loop spans 17 amino acids. The CDR3 sequence: CASSHGGATSYSYEQYF. Written as DNA, the CDR3 is TGTGCCAGCAGCCACGGTGGGGCCACCTCTTACTCCTACGAGCAGTACTTC.

For the CDR3, the DNA is TGTGCCATCAGTGAGACAGGACAGGCCTCCTTCAACTACGAGCAGTACTTC. The encoded protein is CAISETGQASFNYEQYF. The chain combines TRBV10-3 with TRBJ2-7, with TRBD1 matching over 7 bases. Germline trimming cut 2 bases from V and 3 bases from J; bases unmatched to any gene: 13. CDR3 length: 17 amino acids. Germline values: CDR1 ENHRY, CDR2 SYGVKD.

This chain joins TRBV19 and TRBJ2-5; possible D gene TRBD2, 6 bases. Trimming shortened V by 5 bases and J by 2 bases, and 12 bases separated the two germline ends. Germline-derived CDR1 and CDR2 are LNHDA and SQIVND (reference sequence). This CDR3 is 14 amino acids long. The CDR3 DNA follows: TGTGCCAGTAGTTCCCGTGCGGGGCAAGAGACCCAGTACTTC. Translating gives CASSSRAGQETQYF.

This sequence joins TRBV19 and TRBJ2-5, with TRBD2 identical over 16 bases. The CDR3 runs 17 residues. Germline assignment: CDR1 LNHDA and CDR2 SQIVND (reference sequence). J gave up 5 bases and V 10 bases, and 13 bases lay outside the gene matches. The CDR3 protein is CATTPKGLAGGVETQYF. CDR3 DNA: TGTGCCACCACTCCCAAGGGACTAGCGGGAGGGGTGGAGACCCAGTACTTC.

The chain is built from TRBV6-4 and TRBJ1-5, with a possible D match to TRBD1 (5 bases). The V gene lost 9 bases and the J gene lost 0 bases, with 12 bases spanning the gap. The length of the CDR3 is 14 residues. Germline V gives CDR1 MRHNA, CDR2 SNTAGT. CDR3 in amino acids: CARGEGDSNQPQHF. In DNA form, the CDR3 reads TGTGCCAGAGGGGAGGGAGATAGCAATCAGCCCCAGCATTTT.

The chain uses TRBV27 and TRBJ2-7; TRBD1 matches at 8 bases. The CDR3 consists of 15 residues. V shed 8 bases and J 1 base; nucleotides not matched to a gene: 10. The germline V gene encodes CDR1 MNHEY and CDR2 SMNVEV (reference sequence). CDR3: CASLPNQGASYEQYF. CDR3 DNA: TGTGCCAGCCTTCCGAACCAGGGGGCTTCCTACGAGCAGTACTTC.

The CDR3 here is CASSSLTGCNQPQHF. The CDR3 DNA is TGTGCCAGCAGCAGCTTAACGGGTTGCAATCAGCCCCAGCATTTT. The V call is TRBV6-4, the J call TRBJ1-5; no reliable D call. Germline V CDR1 and CDR2: MRHNA, SNTAGT. Between the trimmed V and J ends, which lost 6 bases and 2 bases, there was a span of 14 bases. The CDR3 has 15 amino acids.

The chain joins TRBV27 to TRBJ2-7, with D tentatively TRBD1 (6 bases). The germline V gene has CDR1 MNHEY and CDR2 SMNVEV (reference sequence). V lost 4 bases and J 2 bases, leaving 15 bases between the germline ends. The CDR3 totals 15 residues. In nucleotides, the CDR3 is TGTGCCAGCAGTTCCCATCAGGGGAGTCCCTACGAGCAGTACTTC. Its translation: CASSSHQGSPYEQYF.

The chain combines TRBV4-1 with TRBJ1-6, with D tentatively TRBD1 (6 bases). CDR1 is MGHRA and CDR2 is YSYEKL in the germline V gene. Trimming took off 3 bases at V and 1 base at J, with 7 bases between the two ends. The CDR3 sequence is 15 residues long. The CDR3 nucleotides read TGCGCCAGCAGCCAGACAGGTTCCTATAATTCACCCCTCCACTTT. Translation: CASSQTGSYNSPLHF.